This T cell receptor beta chain originates from a study of blood T cell repertoires in COVID-19. On the study more broadly: Samples taken during acute and convalescent COVID-19 were collected in the United States, Italy and Spain. T cells, B-cell-depleted T cells, or PBMCs supplied cDNA or gDNA.

The trim removed 3 bases at V and 5 bases at J, leaving 8 bases unmatched. The CDR3 spans 15 residues. From germline, CDR1 is GTSNPN and CDR2 SVGIG (reference sequence). Methods used by the authors: From reference gene primer amplification, estimates of nucleated cell counts were derived. Produced via immunoSEQ multiplex PCR; TCRdb's table is partial and in-frame only. The DNA gave D and trimming, while V, J and clone size come from that table. The data show about 14,000 clones, approximately 90% seen once. The table lists this clone with a few counts. V gene TRBV30 combines with J gene TRBJ2-1; 9 bases are a match to TRBD1. Sequencing was performed on peripheral blood. The clonotype originates from a man aged 50-59 years with active COVID-19. The CDR3 DNA is TGTGCCTGGAGCCAACAGGGGGCGGGGAACAATGAGCAGTTCTTC. Translating gives CAWSQQGAGNNEQFF.